The T cell receptor (beta chain) described here comes from a study of shared clonotypes between healthy human individuals. The overall study: Contributing individuals were two females and three males aged 18 to 49. Points from the study as a whole: Genetic and exposure-history diversity was limited by the small donor number. Blood was the sole source, and tissue repertoires probably differ.

Turning to this clone: Its antigen is not identified.

The material for each subset, its genomic DNA, was split evenly across several immunoSEQ plates. This table comes from immunoSEQ multiplex PCR, and its TCRdb copy is limited to in-frame clones, with some not included. The sample gives around 500,000 clones, about four fifths of which show up once; over 10% is in the top ten. Germline CDR1 is SQVTM and CDR2 is ANQGSEA. V shed 3 bases, J shed 4 bases, and the junction held 10 bases outside the gene matches. The CDR3 contains 15 residues. This clonotype originated in a woman aged 40-49 years in good health. Some clones in this sample may be carry-over from other donors' samples. The chain carries TRBV29-1 and TRBJ2-3; TRBD2 aligns across 7 bases. The specimen sequenced was PBMCs. As DNA, the CDR3 is TGCAGCGTTGAGGAACCTAGCGGCGTTCCAGATACGCAGTATTTT. Amino acids: CSVEEPSGVPDTQYF.